This T cell receptor beta chain was found in a study of blood T cell repertoires in COVID-19. V was trimmed by 0 bases and J by 10 bases, leaving 7 bases between them. The CDR3 loop spans 12 amino acids. CDR1 is LNHDA and CDR2 is SQIVND in the germline V gene (reference sequence). The table lists this clone with a count of one. Original processing notes: From reference gene primer amplification, estimates of nucleated cell counts were derived. Libraries were prepared by immunoSEQ multiplex PCR; TCRdb keeps only in-frame clonotypes and omits some of them. V, J and clone size were drawn from that table, and D and trimming were deduced from the DNA. Of around 110,000 clones detected, over 75% appear once; the ten largest clones hold under 2%.

Sequencing input: peripheral blood. This clonotype was obtained from a human donor with active COVID-19. The donor label of this sample is uncertain. This sequence joins TRBV19 and TRBJ2-1; tentatively, D is TRBD2 (6 bases). CDR3 protein: CASSIDGGEQFF. The DNA of the CDR3 is TGTGCCAGTAGTATAGATGGGGGGGAGCAGTTCTTC. Full variable domain (missing parts from reference TRBV19 and TRBJ2-1): DGGITQSPKYLFRKEGQNVTLSCEQNLNHDAMYWYRQDPGQGLRLIYYSQIVNDFQKGDIAEGYSVSREKKESFPLTVTSAQKNPTAFYLCASSIDGGEQFFGPGTRLTVL.